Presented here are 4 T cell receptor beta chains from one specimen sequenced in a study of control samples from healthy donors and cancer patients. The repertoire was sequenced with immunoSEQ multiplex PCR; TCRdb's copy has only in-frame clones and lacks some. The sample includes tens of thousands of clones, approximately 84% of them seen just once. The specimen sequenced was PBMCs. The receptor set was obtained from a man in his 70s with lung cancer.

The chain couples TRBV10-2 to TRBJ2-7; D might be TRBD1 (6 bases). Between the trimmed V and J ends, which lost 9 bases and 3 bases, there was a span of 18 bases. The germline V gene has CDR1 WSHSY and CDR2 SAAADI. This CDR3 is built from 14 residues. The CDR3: CASSHTGTLYEQYF. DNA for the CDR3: TGCGCCAGTTCTCACACCGGGACACTCTACGAGCAGTACTTC.

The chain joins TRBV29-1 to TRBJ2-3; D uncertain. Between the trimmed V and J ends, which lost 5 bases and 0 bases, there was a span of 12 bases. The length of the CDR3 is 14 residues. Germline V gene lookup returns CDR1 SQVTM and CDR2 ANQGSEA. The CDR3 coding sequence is TGCAGCGTTATGGGATCCCCCAGCACAGATACGCAGTATTTT. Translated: CSVMGSPSTDTQYF.

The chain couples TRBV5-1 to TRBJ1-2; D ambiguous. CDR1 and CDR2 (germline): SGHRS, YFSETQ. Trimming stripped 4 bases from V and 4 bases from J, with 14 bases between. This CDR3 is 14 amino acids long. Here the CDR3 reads CASSREEAGYGYTF. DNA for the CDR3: TGCGCCAGCAGCCGGGAGGAAGCAGGCTATGGCTACACCTTC.

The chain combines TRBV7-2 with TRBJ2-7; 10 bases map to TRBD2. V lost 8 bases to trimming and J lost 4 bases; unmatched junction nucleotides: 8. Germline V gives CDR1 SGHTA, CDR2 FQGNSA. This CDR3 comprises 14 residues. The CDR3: CASGGGTSVYEQYF. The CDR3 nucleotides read TGTGCCAGCGGCGGCGGGACTAGCGTGTACGAGCAGTACTTC.